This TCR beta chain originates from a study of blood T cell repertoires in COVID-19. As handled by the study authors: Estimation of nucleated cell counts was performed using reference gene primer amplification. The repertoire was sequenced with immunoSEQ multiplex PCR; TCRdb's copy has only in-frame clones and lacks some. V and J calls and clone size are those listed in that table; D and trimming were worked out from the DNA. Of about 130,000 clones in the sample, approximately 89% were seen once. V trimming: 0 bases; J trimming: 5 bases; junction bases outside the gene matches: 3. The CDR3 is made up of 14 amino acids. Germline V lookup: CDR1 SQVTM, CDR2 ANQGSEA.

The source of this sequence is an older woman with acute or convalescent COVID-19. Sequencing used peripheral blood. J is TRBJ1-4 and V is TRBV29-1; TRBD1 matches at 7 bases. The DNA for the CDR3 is TGCAGCGTTGAAGAGGACAGGAAAAATGAAAAACTGTTTTTT. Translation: CSVEEDRKNEKLFF.